The entry that follows covers one T cell receptor beta chain sequence. The junction departs from the called germline gene at one end, perhaps through a read error. This sample is drawn from a study of early T cells in non-severe SARS-CoV-2 infection. The CDR3 totals 17 residues. Germline CDR1 and CDR2: SGDLS and YYNGEE. Each cDNA molecule carried a unique molecular identifier. MiXCR, applied by TCRdb to the 5' RACE reads, yields one record per CDR3 protein. The sample lists 60,000 or so distinct CDR3 sequences, 8.7% seen once, with approximately 4% in the top ten. The TCR was taken from an adult who was a healthcare worker with PCR-confirmed SARS-CoV-2 infection or an uninfected control (not recorded which). The sequenced sample was whole blood, obtained at baseline. This chain joins TRBV9 and TRBJ1-6; no firm D call. In DNA form, the CDR3 reads TGTGCCAGTAGCGTAGATCTGGACCGCGCCTATAATTCACCCCTCCACTTT. Translation gives CASSVDLDRAYNSPLHF.